This T cell receptor beta chain was recorded in a study of blood T cells in healthy people across ages (dated by TCRdb to the mid-2010s). Study-wide context: In model experiments, roughly one uniquely barcoded TCR beta cDNA molecule per two T cells was captured by template switching. The donors were split into four age groups: young (average roughly 15 years), middle-aged (roughly 42), aged (about 56) and long-lived (over 80). To avoid experimental bias, donors of different ages were spread randomly across the sequencing lanes. Two additional independent replicas of 1 million unique cDNA reads from the same blood draw were analyzed for two donors (one aged 18 to 30 and one aged 80 or older). The study measured age-related changes in TCR beta repertoire diversity using deep sequencing normalized with unique cDNA molecular identifiers. General study outcomes and caveats: Estimates of total diversity based on one million sequenced T cells were considered lower bounds and underestimates. Observed TCR beta diversity correlated strongly with the percentage of naive T cells measured by flow cytometry. As age increased, observed TCR beta diversity per million T cells dropped in a roughly linear way, and a significant reduction was already evident by age about 36. Donor CMV infection status was unknown, potentially confounding age-related changes in expanded clonotypes. Compared with the aged group, more naive CD4+ T cells, fewer expanded clones and increased TCR diversity were shown by the long-lived group, suggesting age selection. Conclusive comparison of naive and antigen-experienced compartments was prevented by the profiling of bulk unsorted PBMCs.

Turning to this clonotype: Its antigen is not yet known. Base-call qualities are not available, and no considerably larger clone is one nucleotide away.

The library came from 5' RACE. Instrument used: Illumina HiSeq 2500. The second PCR ran for roughly 7 to 11 cycles and used a J-beta primer mix along with a sample-barcoded 5' primer. A unique molecular identifier was introduced onto each TCR beta cDNA molecule by a template-switch 5' adaptor carrying 12 random nucleotides. Each sample yielded at least 3 million CDR3-containing paired-end reads. First-strand cDNA was synthesized from all RNA with the Mint cDNA synthesis kit, primed by a TRBC-specific oligonucleotide. All cDNA was treated with uracil-DNA glycosylase and then went through a first 18-cycle PCR with the universal primers M1SS and BC2_uni_R. As for how the authors treated the data: For normalization, 1 million high-quality reads were randomly selected from each sample, with every read carrying a distinct molecular identifier. Instead of being binned into consensus sequences, reads with shared molecular identifiers were discarded. CDR3 identification, clonotype clustering and error correction used MiTCR with a Q25 quality threshold and the strictest error-elimination algorithm. A nonparametric unseen species model using Euler transformation provided a lower-bound estimate of total TCR beta diversity. The public sequencing data were trimmed at Q25 with fastp and processed into clonotypes with MiXCR by TCRdb, which kept only in-frame beta chains. Entries are consolidated by CDR3 protein sequence, retaining the most common genes and DNA. These V and J calls originate from TCRdb's pipeline instead of the authors' own analysis. The sample yields about 1.5 million distinct CDR3 sequences; less than 45% were counted once. The ten largest clones capture about 4% of the sample.

The approximately 39 donors, aged 6 to 90 years, were systemically healthy Caucasian individuals from Russia. Approximately 10 milliliters of peripheral blood were collected from each donor into EDTA-treated Vacutainer tubes. Ficoll-Paque density-gradient centrifugation was used to isolate PBMCs, with at least 7 million per sample. Total RNA, at least 6 micrograms per sample, was extracted from PBMCs with Trizol reagent. Naive CD45RAhigh/CD27high T cell percentages were measured by flow cytometry on a PBMC aliquot from every donor. The sample consisted of blood. The receptor was isolated from a young woman in good health.

The sequence in DNA is TGTGCCAGCAGTGAATCGTCCAGGGGAAGCTACGAGCAGTACTTC. Its translation reads: CASSESSRGSYEQYF. The sequence joins TRBV25-1 to TRBJ2-5, with TRBD1 perhaps the D gene, on 6 matching bases. Gene TRBJ2-7 matches the end of the DNA better, so the J call may be wrong. According to the germline V gene, CDR1 reads MGHDK and CDR2 reads SYGVNS. The CDR3, cysteine through phenylalanine, is 15 amino acids long. The only DNA kept is the CDR3, 45 bases in frame from the first base.